The clone carrying this T cell receptor (beta chain) was recorded at least ten times. Its antigen is currently unknown. This record belongs to a study of identical twins. Study outcomes and limitations: Whereas memory repertoires showed no such difference, abundant cord blood beta clonotypes carried fewer insertions. The study drew conclusions from cross-sectional statistical analysis, not from following the same donors.

TCRdb recomputed calls from the 5' RACE reads with MiXCR, one row per CDR3 protein. This sample carries a few hundred thousand distinct CDR3 sequences, around a tenth of them seen once, and the ten largest clones take roughly 3%. V gave up 2 bases and J gave up 7 bases; unmatched junction bases: 7. Germline loops: CDR1 SGHTA, CDR2 FQGNSA. The CDR3 has 15 amino acids. The data were also submitted as part of a second study, on yellow fever vaccine responses in identical twins.

Sequencing used PBMCs. The receptor's source is a woman under 30 in good health. The gene calls are TRBV7-2 and TRBJ2-1, with TRBD1 matching over 8 bases. For the CDR3, the DNA is TGTGCCAGCAGCTTACGACAGGGGTTGTATAATGAGCAGTTCTTC. Protein product: CASSLRQGLYNEQFF.